Listed below are T cell receptor beta chains from one sample, sequenced in a study of identical twins. TCRdb redid the calling of the 5' RACE reads with MiXCR, one entry per CDR3 protein. Among 220,000 or so distinct CDR3 sequences listed, around 7% were seen once. Another study also made use of these data, one on yellow fever vaccine responses in identical twins.

The specimen sequenced was memory (CD45RO+) T cells sorted from blood. The receptors derive from a woman younger than 35 in good health. The CDR3 runs from the conserved cysteine through the conserved F or W. Each record gives: V gene, J gene, D gene, clone size, CDR3 protein, CDR3 DNA. D genes are given only for firm matches. Clone size is stated in some rows and not others, as once, few, many or a class when expanded.

V: TRBV2; J: TRBJ1-1; D: -; size: -; CDR3: CASIRKRRDTEAFF; DNA: TGTGCCAGCATTAGAAAACGTAGGGACACTGAAGCTTTCTTT
V: TRBV3-1; J: TRBJ1-4; D: -; size: -; CDR3: CASSPDGARREKLFF; DNA: TGTGCCAGCAGCCCGGACGGTGCCCGGCGGGAAAAACTGTTTTTT
V: TRBV20-1; J: TRBJ2-1; D: TRBD2; size: few; CDR3: CSASSGLAGSSYNEQFF; DNA: TGCAGTGCTAGCTCCGGACTAGCGGGCAGCTCCTACAATGAGCAGTTCTTC
V: TRBV12-3/TRBV12-4; J: TRBJ2-7; D: -; size: many; CDR3: CASSQQGPAGYEQYF; DNA: TGTGCCAGCAGTCAACAGGGCCCCGCGGGGTACGAGCAGTACTTC
V: TRBV2; J: TRBJ2-7; D: -; size: -; CDR3: CASSLEETRTILGSYEQYF; DNA: TGTGCCAGCAGCCTGGAGGAGACTAGAACGATCCTGGGATCCTACGAGCAGTACTTC
V: TRBV10-2; J: TRBJ1-1; D: TRBD1; size: -; CDR3: CASTTGGRAFF; DNA: TGCGCCAGCACCACAGGGGGCAGGGCTTTCTTT
V: TRBV20-1; J: TRBJ2-3; D: -; size: -; CDR3: CSVNTDQTDTQYF; DNA: TGCAGTGTAAACACGGACCAGACAGATACGCAGTATTTT
V: TRBV7-2; J: TRBJ2-7; D: -; size: few; CDR3: CASSFGSRIGEQYF; DNA: TGTGCCAGCAGCTTTGGCTCGCGGATAGGCGAGCAGTACTTC
V: TRBV20-1; J: TRBJ1-5; D: TRBD1; size: few; CDR3: CSARRVGQGDQPQHF; DNA: TGCAGTGCTAGAAGAGTGGGACAGGGTGATCAGCCCCAGCATTTT
V: TRBV5-5; J: TRBJ2-1; D: -; size: few; CDR3: CASSSAPNSYNEQFF; DNA: TGTGCCAGCAGCTCTGCCCCGAATTCCTACAATGAGCAGTTCTTC
V: TRBV3-1; J: TRBJ2-1; D: TRBD2; size: many; CDR3: CASSQGPAGAYNEQFF; DNA: TGTGCCAGCAGCCAAGGTCCAGCGGGGGCCTACAATGAGCAGTTCTTC
V: TRBV18; J: TRBJ2-3; D: TRBD2; size: -; CDR3: CASSPPQRGITDTQYF; DNA: TGTGCCAGCTCACCACCCCAGCGGGGCATCACAGATACGCAGTATTTT
V: TRBV28; J: TRBJ2-1; D: TRBD1; size: many; CDR3: CASSPTTGTGAFNEQFF; DNA: TGTGCCAGCAGCCCAACCACCGGGACAGGTGCTTTTAATGAGCAGTTCTTC
V: TRBV28; J: TRBJ1-5; D: -; size: few; CDR3: CASDPRRNQPQHF; DNA: TGTGCCAGCGATCCACGGCGAAATCAGCCCCAGCATTTT
V: TRBV20-1; J: TRBJ2-3; D: TRBD2; size: -; CDR3: CSALTGTSGRIF; DNA: TGCAGTGCTCTGACCGGGACTAGCGGGAGAATTTTT
V: TRBV28; J: TRBJ2-1; D: TRBD2; size: few; CDR3: CASGPGLGVNEQFF; DNA: TGTGCCAGCGGGCCGGGACTAGGGGTCAATGAGCAGTTCTTC
V: TRBV29-1; J: TRBJ2-1; D: -; size: many; CDR3: CSSLELGVYNEQFF; DNA: TGCAGCTCTCTCGAACTGGGAGTTTACAATGAGCAGTTCTTC
V: TRBV7-8; J: TRBJ1-1; D: TRBD1; size: few; CDR3: CASSLDTRGGTEAFF; DNA: TGTGCCAGCAGCTTAGATACCAGGGGGGGGACTGAAGCTTTCTTT
V: TRBV13; J: TRBJ2-5; D: -; size: few; CDR3: CASSLALKQETQYF; DNA: TGTGCCAGCAGCTTAGCGCTAAAGCAAGAGACCCAGTACTTC
V: TRBV12-3/TRBV12-4; J: TRBJ1-6; D: -; size: -; CDR3: CASSFLGTHSSYNSPLHF; DNA: TGTGCCAGCAGTTTCCTCGGGACACACAGCTCCTATAATTCACCCCTCCACTTT
V: TRBV4-2; J: TRBJ2-3; D: -; size: few; CDR3: CASSQRLDGADTQYF; DNA: TGTGCCAGCAGCCAAAGACTAGACGGGGCAGATACGCAGTATTTT
V: TRBV6-1; J: TRBJ2-3; D: TRBD1; size: few; CDR3: CASSRTGRTDTQYF; DNA: TGTGCCAGCAGTCGGACAGGCCGCACAGATACGCAGTATTTT
V: TRBV5-5; J: TRBJ2-1; D: TRBD1; size: -; CDR3: CASSWGQGAGNEQFF; DNA: TGTGCCAGCAGCTGGGGACAGGGGGCCGGCAATGAGCAGTTCTTC
V: TRBV12-3/TRBV12-4; J: TRBJ1-5; D: -; size: many; CDR3: CASSPQGDSNQPQHF; DNA: TGTGCCAGCAGTCCCCAGGGTGATAGCAATCAGCCCCAGCATTTT
V: TRBV5-6; J: TRBJ1-5; D: TRBD1; size: many; CDR3: CASRVGTASNQPQHF; DNA: TGTGCCAGCAGAGTCGGGACAGCTAGCAATCAGCCCCAGCATTTT
V: TRBV14; J: TRBJ2-5; D: -; size: few; CDR3: CASSQGSGWETQYF; DNA: TGTGCCAGCAGCCAAGGGTCAGGGTGGGAGACCCAGTACTTC
V: TRBV29-1; J: TRBJ1-1; D: -; size: -; CDR3: CSVEGTPYTEAFF; DNA: TGCAGCGTTGAGGGCACCCCATACACTGAAGCTTTCTTT
V: TRBV20-1; J: TRBJ1-4; D: TRBD1; size: -; CDR3: CSASRGLGEKLFF; DNA: TGCAGTGCTAGCAGGGGGCTTGGTGAAAAACTGTTTTTT
V: TRBV2; J: TRBJ2-5; D: -; size: -; CDR3: CATASARQETQYF; DNA: TGTGCCACGGCTAGCGCCCGACAGGAGACCCAGTACTTC
V: TRBV3-1; J: TRBJ1-1; D: TRBD1; size: few; CDR3: CASSHGIYRGINTEAFF; DNA: TGTGCCAGCAGCCACGGTATTTACAGGGGCATAAACACTGAAGCTTTCTTT
V: TRBV20-1; J: TRBJ2-1; D: -; size: few; CDR3: CSASPSRRASDEQFF; DNA: TGCAGTGCTTCACCTTCGAGGAGGGCTTCGGATGAGCAGTTCTTC
V: TRBV4-1; J: TRBJ2-1; D: TRBD1; size: -; CDR3: CASSQVTKGQGLLGEQFF; DNA: TGCGCCAGCAGCCAAGTAACTAAAGGACAGGGGTTACTGGGTGAGCAGTTCTTC
V: TRBV18; J: TRBJ2-2; D: TRBD1; size: -; CDR3: CASSPGRTGENTGELFF; DNA: TGTGCCAGCTCACCAGGGCGGACAGGGGAGAACACCGGGGAGCTGTTTTTT
V: TRBV27; J: TRBJ2-1; D: -; size: -; CDR3: CASRTTGRANEQFF; DNA: TGTGCCAGCAGAACTACAGGACGCGCCAATGAGCAGTTCTTC
V: TRBV7-8; J: TRBJ1-3; D: -; size: -; CDR3: CASSPSTGPTGNTIYF; DNA: TGTGCCAGCAGCCCCTCTACAGGGCCCACTGGAAACACCATATATTTT
V: TRBV5-1; J: TRBJ2-3; D: -; size: few; CDR3: CASSLQGSADTQYF; DNA: TGCGCCAGCAGCCTTCAGGGGTCCGCAGATACGCAGTATTTT
V: TRBV20-1; J: TRBJ2-3; D: -; size: few; CDR3: CSARLGAGSTDTQYF; DNA: TGCAGTGCTAGACTGGGGGCAGGGAGCACAGATACGCAGTATTTT
V: TRBV18; J: TRBJ1-1; D: -; size: -; CDR3: CASSPGPIDLSNTEAFF; DNA: TGTGCCAGCTCACCAGGGCCGATTGATCTCTCGAACACTGAAGCTTTCTTT
V: TRBV7-8; J: TRBJ2-2; D: TRBD1; size: many; CDR3: CASSTGGVRGLGTGELFF; DNA: TGTGCCAGCAGTACAGGGGGCGTCCGGGGTCTCGGCACCGGGGAGCTGTTTTTT
V: TRBV7-2; J: TRBJ2-1; D: -; size: few; CDR3: CASSLVRHEQFF; DNA: TGTGCCAGCAGCTTAGTTAGGCATGAGCAGTTCTTC
V: TRBV29-1; J: TRBJ1-1; D: -; size: -; CDR3: CSVTGGQLFTEAFF; DNA: TGCAGCGTCACCGGCGGGCAGCTTTTCACTGAAGCTTTCTTT
V: TRBV19; J: TRBJ2-1; D: TRBD2; size: many; CDR3: CASSITWGRAEQFF; DNA: TGTGCCAGTAGTATCACCTGGGGGAGGGCTGAGCAGTTCTTC
V: TRBV5-1; J: TRBJ2-3; D: -; size: many; CDR3: CASSLSGFTDTQYF; DNA: TGCGCCAGCAGCTTGTCGGGGTTTACAGATACGCAGTATTTT
V: TRBV5-4; J: TRBJ2-1; D: -; size: -; CDR3: CASSLGVDGFGEQFF; DNA: TGTGCCAGCAGCTTAGGGGTTGACGGGTTTGGTGAGCAGTTCTTC
V: TRBV12-3/TRBV12-4; J: TRBJ2-1; D: TRBD2; size: -; CDR3: CASSSTSGYNEQFF; DNA: TGTGCCAGCAGTTCGACTAGCGGGTACAATGAGCAGTTCTTC